These 10 T cell receptor beta chains were sequenced from one sample in a study of T cell repertoires in cytomegalovirus infection. TCRdb used MiXCR to reprocess the reads, holding one entry per CDR3 protein. The sample has 900,000 to 950,000 distinct CDR3 sequences; around 31% are singletons. What these receptors recognize is not known. The starting material was cultured CD8+ T cells from PBMCs, obtained from culture after CMV antigen stimulation. The receptors shown here come from a human donor in good health (CMV status not recorded). Some clones in this sample may be carry-over from other donors' samples.

The sample holds many counts of this clonotype. The chain joins TRBV12-3 or TRBV12-4 to TRBJ2-3; D unclear. Trimming cost V 3 bases and J 4 bases, with 5 bases left between them. CDR3 length equals 12 residues. This CDR3 reads CASSLSADTQYF. CDR3 bases: TGTGCCAGCAGTTTGTCCGCAGATACGCAGTATTTT.

This clonotype was counted between two and nine times. The chain uses TRBV25-1 and TRBJ1-2, with 7 positions matching TRBD1. The CDR3 length is 12 residues. V lost 5 bases and J lost 3; bases outside the gene matches: 0. Germline V lookup: CDR1 MGHDK, CDR2 SYGVNS. CDR3: CASSQGDYGYTF. In nucleotides, the CDR3 is TGTGCCAGCAGTCAGGGGGACTATGGCTACACCTTC.

With regard to this clonotype: A read error may explain this, as a much larger clone is one base away. The chain employs TRBV7-8 and TRBJ2-1; 10 bases are a match to TRBD2. CDR1 is SGHVS and CDR2 is FQNEAQ in the germline V gene. This CDR3 is 15 amino acids long. With V trimmed by 5 bases and J by 7 bases, 8 bases remained unmatched. The CDR3 protein is CASSVSGGATNEQFF. As DNA, the CDR3 is TGTGCCAGCAGCGTCAGCGGGGGGGCGACGAATGAGCAGTTCTTC.

The table lists this clonotype with many counts. The rearrangement links TRBV19 to TRBJ1-1; D not certain. V was shortened by 7 bases and J by 4 bases, with 13 bases between the two germline ends. The CDR3 is 13 residues long. Germline V gene sequence: CDR1 LNHDA, CDR2 SQIVND (reference sequence). In nucleotides, the CDR3 is TGTGCCAGTACCGCAGGATTAGGCACTGAAGCTTTCTTT. Translated, it gives CASTAGLGTEAFF.

J is TRBJ2-2 and V is TRBV29-1; the D gene could be TRBD1 or TRBD2 (5 bases each). Germline-derived CDR1 and CDR2 are SQVTM and ANQGSEA. The CDR3 has 13 amino acids. Trimming stripped 6 bases from V and 4 bases from J, with 12 bases between. The CDR3 DNA reads as TGCAGCGTACTCGAGGGGACCACCGGGGAGCTGTTTTTT. Translating it yields CSVLEGTTGELFF.

This chain joins TRBV5-1 and TRBJ2-3; D possibly corresponds to TRBD1 (6 bases). Germline V gene lookup returns CDR1 SGHRS and CDR2 YFSETQ. With 2 bases removed from V and 5 bases from J, the gap between germline ends came to 15 bases. The CDR3 length is 15 residues. The CDR3 DNA follows: TGCGCCAGCAGCTTTTGGGACACCGGAGGAGATACGCAGTATTTT. Translation: CASSFWDTGGDTQYF.

The chain links TRBV6-6 to TRBJ2-4; D may be TRBD2 (7 bases). Germline CDR1 and CDR2: MNHNY and SVGAGI (reference sequence). V was shortened by 5 bases and J by 0 bases, with 20 bases between the two germline ends. The CDR3 spans 18 residues. The DNA for the CDR3 is TGTGCCAGCAGTCATAGGGGGGCGGGGGTTCTAGCCAAAAACATTCAGTACTTC. It translates to CASSHRGAGVLAKNIQYF.

The chain joins TRBV7-2 to TRBJ1-4; a weak D match, TRBD1 (6 bases). The germline V and J ends were trimmed by 5 bases and 8 bases, with 18 bases remaining between them. The CDR3 is made up of 15 amino acids. Germline values: CDR1 SGHTA, CDR2 FQGNSA. In DNA form, the CDR3 reads TGTGCCAGCAGCGGCATAGGGGGGGTCGGGGAAAAACTGTTTTTT. Translated: CASSGIGGVGEKLFF.

Of note for this clonotype: A read error may explain this, as a much larger clone is one base away. The chain has TRBV7-6 and TRBJ2-1; TRBD2 is a possible D gene (6 bases). From germline, CDR1 is SGHVS and CDR2 FNYEAQ. V lost 2 bases and J 3 bases, leaving 11 bases between the germline ends. The CDR3 is 15 amino acids. The CDR3 DNA reads TGTGCCAGCAGCTTATCAGCGGAGGGCTACAATGAGCAGTTCTTC. Encoded protein: CASSLSAEGYNEQFF. The variable domain in full, with the rest retrieved from reference TRBV7-6 and TRBJ2-1, is GAGVSQSPRYKVTKRGQDVALRCDPISGHVSLYWYRQALGQGPEFLTYFNYEAQQDKSGLPNDRFSAERPEGSISTLTIQRTEQRDSAMYRCASSLSAEGYNEQFFGPGTRLTVL.

This sequence joins TRBV19 and TRBJ2-5; 10 positions match TRBD1. Germline V gives CDR1 LNHDA, CDR2 SQIVND (reference sequence). The CDR3 is made up of 15 amino acids. The V gene end was trimmed by 11 bases and the J gene end by 5 bases; junction bases not matched to a gene: 14. CDR3 residues: CASPDDDRGRETQYF. Here the CDR3 DNA reads TGTGCCTCCCCGGACGACGACAGGGGGCGTGAGACCCAGTACTTC.